This TCR beta chain comes out of a study of radiotherapy plus CTLA-4 blockade in lung cancer. Study information: Around 19% of enrolled patients responded objectively, and 31% had disease control.

Focal radiation and CTLA-4 blockade (ipilimumab) were tested in chemo-refractory metastatic non-small-cell lung cancer patients. Trimming took 3 bases from V and 6 from J, leaving 23 bases between them. The CDR3 loop spans 17 amino acids. Looked up from germline, CDR1 is SGHAT and CDR2 is FQNNGV. Study observations and caveats: Among blood TCR repertoires after radiotherapy plus ipilimumab, tumor-derived clones expanded.

As concerns this clone: The target antigen is unknown.

Profiled with immunoSEQ multiplex PCR; TCRdb holds only in-frame clones, not every one. The sample lists 43,000 or so clones, 73% occurring once. V is TRBV11-2 and J is TRBJ1-1, with D possibly being TRBD1 (6 bases). The sequences come from peripheral blood, collected from a patient treated with radiotherapy plus ipilimumab. This clonotype originated in a human donor with non-small cell lung cancer who had a complete response to radiotherapy plus ipilimumab. CDR3 sequence (DNA): TGTGCCAGCAGCTTGAGCAGGGGCAGGGGTTTATCCGCTGAAGCTTTCTTT. It encodes CASSLSRGRGLSAEAFF. The whole variable domain, remainder taken from reference TRBV11-2 and TRBJ1-1, is EAGVAQSPRYKIIEKRQSVAFWCNPISGHATLYWYQQILGQGPKLLIQFQNNGVVDDSQLPKDRFSAERLKGVDSTLKIQPAKLEDSAVYLCASSLSRGRGLSAEAFFGQGTRLTVV.